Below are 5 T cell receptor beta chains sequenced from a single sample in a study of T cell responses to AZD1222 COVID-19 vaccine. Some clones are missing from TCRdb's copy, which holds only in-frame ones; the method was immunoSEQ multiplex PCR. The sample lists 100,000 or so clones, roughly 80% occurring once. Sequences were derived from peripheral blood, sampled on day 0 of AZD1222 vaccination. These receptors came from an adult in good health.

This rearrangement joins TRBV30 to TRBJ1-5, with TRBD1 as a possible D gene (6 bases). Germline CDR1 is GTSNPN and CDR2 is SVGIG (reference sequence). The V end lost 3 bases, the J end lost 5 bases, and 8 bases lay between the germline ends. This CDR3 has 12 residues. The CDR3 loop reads CAWSRGYQPQHF. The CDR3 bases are TGTGCCTGGAGCAGGGGATATCAGCCCCAGCATTTT.

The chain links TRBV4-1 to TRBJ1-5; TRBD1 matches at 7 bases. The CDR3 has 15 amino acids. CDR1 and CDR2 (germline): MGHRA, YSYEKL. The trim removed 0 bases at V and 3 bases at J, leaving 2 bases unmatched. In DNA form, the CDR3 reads TGCGCCAGCAGCCAAGAGACAGGGAACAATCAGCCCCAGCATTTT. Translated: CASSQETGNNQPQHF.

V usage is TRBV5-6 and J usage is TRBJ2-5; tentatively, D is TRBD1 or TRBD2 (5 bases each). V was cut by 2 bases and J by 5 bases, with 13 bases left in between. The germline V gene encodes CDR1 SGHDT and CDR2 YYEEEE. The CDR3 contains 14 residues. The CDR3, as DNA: TGTGCCAGCAGCTTCGGGCAGGGCGGGGAGACCCAGTACTTC. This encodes CASSFGQGGETQYF. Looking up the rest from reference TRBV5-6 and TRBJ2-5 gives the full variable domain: DAGVTQSPTHLIKTRGQQVTLRCSPKSGHDTVSWYQQALGQGPQFIFQYYEEEERQRGNFPDRFSGHQFPNYSSELNVNALLLGDSALYLCASSFGQGGETQYFGPGTRLLVL.

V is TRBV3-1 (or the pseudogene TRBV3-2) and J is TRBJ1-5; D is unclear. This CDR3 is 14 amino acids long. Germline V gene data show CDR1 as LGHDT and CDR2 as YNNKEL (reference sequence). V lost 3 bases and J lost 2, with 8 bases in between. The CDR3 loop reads CASSHSGGNQPQHF. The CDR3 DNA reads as TGTGCCAGCAGCCATTCGGGAGGCAATCAGCCCCAGCATTTT.

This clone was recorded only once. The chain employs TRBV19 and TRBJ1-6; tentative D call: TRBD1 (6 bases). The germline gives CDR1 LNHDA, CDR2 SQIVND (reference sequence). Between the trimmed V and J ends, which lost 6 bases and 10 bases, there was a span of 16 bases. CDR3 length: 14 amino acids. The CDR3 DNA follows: TGTGCCAGTAGCCCGACAGGCGCGGGGTCACCCCTCCACTTT. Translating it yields CASSPTGAGSPLHF.